This T cell receptor delta chain was captured by sequencing in a study of fetal and pediatric gammadelta thymocytes (dated by TCRdb to between 2022 and 2023). Regarding the study in general: The bulk gammadelta thymocyte repertoires, which combined previously published data with newly generated, unpublished data, were used to reinforce a single-cell study of gammadelta thymocyte development. Bulk TCR repertoire data were added to increase subject numbers and strengthen the CDR3 publicity analysis. The set of bulk gammadelta thymocyte repertoires included about ten subjects in total: 3 fetal thymus donors and 7 pediatric thymus donors. Unpublished data were combined with previously published data (refs 27,28) to make up the bulk gammadelta thymocyte repertoires. What the authors observed across the whole study: Fetal gammadelta thymocyte repertoires were previously reported to be enriched for TRDV2, TRGV8 and TRGV9 usage, low N additions and public CDR3s compared with post-natal repertoires.

Thymocytes were stained with Zombie NIR viability dye plus antibodies to CD3 (UCHT1), TCRgammadelta (11F2), TCRVgamma9 (IMMU360) and TCRVdelta2 (IMMU389). From human fetal and pediatric thymuses, sorted Vgamma9Vdelta2 and nonVgamma9Vdelta2 gammadelta thymocytes were used to generate bulk TRD and TRG CDR3 repertoires separately. Pediatric thymus tissue was obtained in Belgium from children undergoing cardiac surgery. The pediatric thymus donors in the study ranged in age from about 1 to 11 years. Thymic cell suspensions from fetal and post-natal thymuses were prepared as previously described. NonVgamma9Vdelta2 thymocytes were sorted as CD3+ gammadeltaTCR+ cells that did not have the Vgamma9+Vdelta2+ phenotype. Cell sorting was done on a FACS Aria III cell sorter (BD Biosciences). The data were produced on an Illumina MiSeq. Concerning the study's data processing: For publicity analysis, the Vgamma9Vdelta2 and nonVgamma9Vdelta2 bulk CDR3 files of each subject were merged into one combined repertoire per subject. CDR3 publicity was scored from 0 to 19 by checking each amino acid sequence across 9 single-cell datasets and approximately ten bulk repertoires, using base R and dplyr. For TCRdb, the public reads were processed anew by CATT, and duplicate DNA sequences were folded into one row. TCRdb, not the original authors, processed these V and J calls. The sample data list about 350 delta-chain clones, and over 10% of these were observed just once. Together, the top ten hold around 38% of the sample.

Inclusive of the bounding cysteine and phenylalanine, the CDR3 is 19 residues long. The retained sequence is limited to the CDR3, 57 bases, with the frame set at the first base. Compared with germline, V lacks 0 bases and J lacks 1 base; bases without a gene match: 13. As encoded in the germline V gene, CDR1 is TSWWSYY while CDR2 is QGS. Comment on this clone: Its target antigen remains unknown. The protein recorded in TCRdb matches a much larger clone and deviates from this DNA's translation at residue 10, suggesting a read error; the protein here is obtained by translating the DNA.

The specimen was non-Vgamma9Vdelta2 gamma-delta T cells from the thymus. The cell subset or site tag for this specimen amounts to: CD3+gammadeltaTCR+ thymocytes not co-expressing Vgamma9 and Vdelta2. The receptor chain draws on TRDV1 and TRDJ1; 8 central bases correspond to TRDD3. The receptor was isolated from a child who underwent cardiac surgery and was recorded as healthy. This receptor carries the CDR3 CALGELVFPAGGITDKLIF. The DNA is TGTGCTCTTGGGGAACTAGTCTTTCCTGCTGGGGGAATCACCGATAAACTCATCTTT.